The subject of this entry is one TCR beta chain. The sample belongs to a study of T cells after somatic rescue of genetic block. The CDR3 extends over 12 amino acids. In germline, CDR1 is MNHGY, CDR2 SAAAGT. V lost 7 bases to trimming and J lost 4 bases; unmatched junction nucleotides: 3. Data came from immunoSEQ multiplex PCR; TCRdb stores just in-frame clones and leaves some out. The table shows 68,000 or so clones, with about 90% occurring only once. Sequencing input: peripheral blood mononuclear cells (PBMCs). V gene TRBV6-8 combines with J gene TRBJ1-2; the match to TRBD1 covers 7 bases. This sequence originates from a man between 40 and 49 years old. In DNA, the CDR3 is TGTGCCAGCAAGGAGGGGGCCTATGGCTACACCTTC. Its protein is CASKEGAYGYTF.